These 10 T cell receptor beta chains share one sample of origin, sequenced in a study of pediatric ulcerative colitis. The method was immunoSEQ multiplex PCR; TCRdb's version includes in-frame clones alone and lacks a portion of them. The profile shows some 43,000 clones, about 79% of them singletons. The rectum was sampled with one to two pinch biopsies at colonoscopy. The sample was gut tissue. All receptors come from a girl aged 5-17 years with moderate ulcerative colitis.

This chain connects TRBV28 to TRBJ2-2; maybe TRBD2 (5 bases). The ends were cut back, 2 bases at V and 7 bases at J, with 20 bases in the middle. The CDR3 loop spans 17 amino acids. Germline CDR1 is MDHEN and CDR2 is SYDVKM. The CDR3 sequence is CASSLPPSSRTIGELFF. Here the CDR3 DNA reads TGTGCCAGCAGTTTACCCCCGTCTAGCAGAACTATCGGGGAGCTGTTTTTT.

This chain joins TRBV18 and TRBJ1-2; TRBD1 agrees at 10 bases. V gave up 4 bases and J gave up 4 bases; unmatched junction bases: 0. Per germline, CDR1 KGHSH and CDR2 LQKENI. The CDR3 totals 13 residues. CDR3 DNA sequence: TGTGCCAGCTCACGGGACAGGGGCTATGGCTACACCTTC. It specifies CASSRDRGYGYTF.

This clone was recorded only once. J is TRBJ2-7 and V is TRBV13; D gene uncertain. The V gene's germline CDR1 is PRHDT and CDR2 FYEKMQ (reference sequence). This CDR3 is 12 amino acids long. V was shortened by 6 bases and J by 6 bases, with 12 bases between the two germline ends. The CDR3 here is CASSRRPGEQYF. The CDR3 bases are TGTGCCAGCAGTCGACGCCCGGGCGAGCAGTACTTC.

V usage is TRBV6-5 and J usage is TRBJ1-3, with D possibly matching TRBD1 (5 bases). Trimming cost V 2 bases and J 0 bases, with 8 bases left between them. This CDR3 region has 15 residues. Germline-derived CDR1 and CDR2 are MNHEY and SVGAGI. The CDR3 is CASSYGGISGNTIYF. Here the CDR3 DNA reads TGTGCCAGCAGTTACGGGGGAATCTCTGGAAACACCATATATTTT.

This chain uses TRBV2 with TRBJ1-1; D gene ambiguous. V was trimmed by 6 bases and J by 1 base, leaving 12 bases between them. Germline CDR1 SNHLY, CDR2 FYNNEI. The CDR3 length is 14 residues. The CDR3 here is CASRSGRKNTEAFF. For the CDR3, the DNA is TGTGCCAGCAGGTCTGGACGGAAGAACACTGAAGCTTTCTTT.

V and J are TRBV9 and TRBJ1-1, with a weak D call TRBD1 (6 bases). Germline lookup yields CDR1 SGDLS and CDR2 YYNGEE. The CDR3 is 13 amino acids. With 2 bases removed from V and 7 bases from J, the gap between germline ends came to 12 bases. CDR3 DNA sequence: TGTGCCAGCAGCGTCACCGGGACAAGTGAAGCTTTCTTT. The encoded protein is CASSVTGTSEAFF.

V is TRBV19 and J is TRBJ1-4; a possible D gene is TRBD1 (5 bases). CDR1 and CDR2 (germline): LNHDA, SQIVND (reference sequence). CDR3 length: 16 residues. V was trimmed by 3 bases and J by 6 bases, leaving 17 bases between them. The CDR3 here is CASSMRGTSGDEKLFF. The CDR3 coding sequence is TGTGCCAGTAGTATGCGGGGGACGTCGGGAGATGAAAAACTGTTTTTT. The whole variable domain, filled in from reference TRBV19 and TRBJ1-4, reads DGGITQSPKYLFRKEGQNVTLSCEQNLNHDAMYWYRQDPGQGLRLIYYSQIVNDFQKGDIAEGYSVSREKKESFPLTVTSAQKNPTAFYLCASSMRGTSGDEKLFFGSGTQLSVL.

The chain carries TRBV19 and TRBJ2-2; 7 bases are shared with TRBD1. Trimming removed 7 bases from V and 0 bases from J; junction bases left unmatched: 8. This CDR3 comprises 16 residues. Germline V gives CDR1 LNHDA, CDR2 SQIVND (reference sequence). CDR3 coding DNA: TGTGCCAGTACCCTAGAAGGGGGCCCGAACACCGGGGAGCTGTTTTTT. Protein product: CASTLEGGPNTGELFF.

The V gene is TRBV28, the J gene TRBJ2-5; 7 bases align to TRBD1. J was trimmed by 2 bases and V by 1 base; bases with no gene match: 1. This CDR3 has 14 amino acids. The germline V gene encodes CDR1 MDHEN and CDR2 SYDVKM. CDR3 in DNA: TGTGCCAGCAGTTTATCGGGACAGCAAGAGACCCAGTACTTC. Its protein is CASSLSGQQETQYF.

The chain links TRBV28 to TRBJ2-7; 7 bases match TRBD1. The CDR3 has 17 amino acids. CDR1 is MDHEN, CDR2 SYDVKM, per germline. V lost 1 base and J lost 0; bases outside the gene matches: 9. In nucleotides, the CDR3 is TGTGCCAGCAGTTTATCTGCCCCCGGGACAGACTCCTACGAGCAGTACTTC. It encodes CASSLSAPGTDSYEQYF.